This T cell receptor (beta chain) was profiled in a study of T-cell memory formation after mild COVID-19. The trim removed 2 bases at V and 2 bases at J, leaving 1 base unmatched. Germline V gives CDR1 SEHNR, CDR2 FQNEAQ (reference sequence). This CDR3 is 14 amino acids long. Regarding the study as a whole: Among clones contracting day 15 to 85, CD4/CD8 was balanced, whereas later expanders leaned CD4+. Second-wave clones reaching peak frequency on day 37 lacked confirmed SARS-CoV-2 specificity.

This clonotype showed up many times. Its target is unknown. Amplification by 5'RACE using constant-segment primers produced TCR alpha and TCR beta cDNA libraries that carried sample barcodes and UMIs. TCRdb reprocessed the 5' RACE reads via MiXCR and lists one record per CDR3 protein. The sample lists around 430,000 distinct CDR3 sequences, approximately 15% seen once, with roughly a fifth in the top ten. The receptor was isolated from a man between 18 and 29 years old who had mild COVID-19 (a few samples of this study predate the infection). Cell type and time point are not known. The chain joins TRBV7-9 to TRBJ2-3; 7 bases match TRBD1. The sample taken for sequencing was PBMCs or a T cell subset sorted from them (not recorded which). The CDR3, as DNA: TGTGCCAGCAGCTTAACAGGGGTCACAGATACGCAGTATTTT. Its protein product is CASSLTGVTDTQYF.